The TCR beta chain described here comes from a study of T cells expressing NK-cell markers. Study-level background: Obtained from sorted CD3+CD56+NKG2C+, CD3+CD56+NKG2C- and CD3+CD56-NKG2C+ T cells were the TCR beta repertoires. Study findings and constraints: In a handful of donors, dominant CD3+CD56+NKG2C+ clones formed roughly 1.0-7.5% of CD8+ cells. Once again these clonotypes came out on top in the CD3+CD56-NKG2C+ fraction of a few donors.

Germline-derived CDR1 and CDR2 are SGDLS and YYNGEE. The CDR3 has 12 residues. Frequency places this clonotype as medium-sized (0.01 to 0.1%). Its target is unknown. From the 5' RACE reads, TCRdb lists one entry per CDR3 protein and no DNA. This sample lists tens of thousands of distinct CDR3 sequences; its ten largest clones have approximately 53%. The source of this sequence is a man aged 18-70 years in good health. The specimen sequenced was blood T cells: a sorted CD56 or NKG2C T cell subset, CD4+ or CD8+ T cells, or bulk PBMC T cells (not recorded which). The V and J genes are TRBV9 and TRBJ2-7; with no DNA, the TCRdb D assignment of TRBD1 cannot be verified. This chain's CDR3 is CASSPGGGEQYF. The full variable domain, with the rest looked up from reference TRBV9 and TRBJ2-7, is DSGVTQTPKHLITATGQRVTLRCSPRSGDLSVYWYQQSLDQGLQFLIQYYNGEERAKGNILERFSAQQFPDLHSELNLSSLELGDSALYFCASSPGGGEQYFGPGTRLTVT.